The source of this T cell receptor beta chain is a study of blood T cell repertoires in COVID-19. Looking at the study overall: Material from acute and convalescent COVID-19 was sourced from the United States, Italy and Spain.

This clone has a single count. Clones were sequenced by immunoSEQ multiplex PCR, and TCRdb holds only the in-frame ones, with some missing. In the table there are a few hundred thousand clones, about nine tenths of which are singletons. Sequences were obtained from peripheral blood. The sequence was obtained from a man in his sixties or seventies with acute or convalescent COVID-19.

DNA for the CDR3: TGTGCCAGCAGCAAAGGGGCCCTGGATAGCGGGAGTGGGTGGCAGAGAGGCACAGATACGCAGTATTTT. It encodes CASSKGALDSGSGWQRGTDTQYF. The chain recombines TRBV21-1 with TRBJ2-3; whether TRBD2, the table's D call, matches the DNA was not checked. TRBV21-1 is recorded as a pseudogene. The CDR3 is made up of 23 amino acids.